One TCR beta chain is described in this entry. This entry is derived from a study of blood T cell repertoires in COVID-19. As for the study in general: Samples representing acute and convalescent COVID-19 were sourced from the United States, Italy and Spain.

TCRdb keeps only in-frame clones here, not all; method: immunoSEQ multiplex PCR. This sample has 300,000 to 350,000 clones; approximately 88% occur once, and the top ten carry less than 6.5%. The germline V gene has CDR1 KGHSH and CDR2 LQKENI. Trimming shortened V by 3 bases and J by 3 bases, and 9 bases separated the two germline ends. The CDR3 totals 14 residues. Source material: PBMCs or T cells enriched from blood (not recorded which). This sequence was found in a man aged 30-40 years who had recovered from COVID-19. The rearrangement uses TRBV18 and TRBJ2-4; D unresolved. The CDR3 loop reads CASSPSRDKNIQYF. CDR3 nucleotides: TGTGCCAGCTCACCCTCTAGAGACAAAAACATTCAGTACTTC.